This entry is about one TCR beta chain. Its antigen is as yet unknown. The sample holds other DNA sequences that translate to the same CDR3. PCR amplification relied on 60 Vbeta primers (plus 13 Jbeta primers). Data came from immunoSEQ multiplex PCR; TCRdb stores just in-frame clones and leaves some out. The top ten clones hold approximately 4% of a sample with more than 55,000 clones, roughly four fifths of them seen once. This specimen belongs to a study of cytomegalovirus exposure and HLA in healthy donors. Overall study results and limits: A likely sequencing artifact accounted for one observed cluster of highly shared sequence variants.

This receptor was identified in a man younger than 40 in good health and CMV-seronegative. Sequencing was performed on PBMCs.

In DNA form, the CDR3 reads TGTGCCAGCAGCTTAGGACGGGTCTACGAGCAGTACTTC. Its protein is CASSLGRVYEQYF. The chain uses TRBV11-2 and TRBJ2-7, with unresolved D. With 1 base removed from V and 3 bases from J, the gap between germline ends came to 7 bases. In germline, CDR1 is SGHAT, CDR2 FQNNGV. The CDR3 runs 13 residues.